The rows below give T cell receptor beta chains drawn from one sample of a study of cytomegalovirus exposure and HLA in healthy donors. Method: immunoSEQ multiplex PCR; TCRdb's copy keeps in-frame clones and lacks some. The sample consists of tens of thousands of clones, roughly four fifths of them appearing once. Input material: PBMCs. These receptors originate from a man aged 45-65 years in good health and CMV-seronegative. CDR3s include the opening cysteine and the closing phenylalanine or tryptophan. A D gene is named only where the DNA matches it firmly. Clone size is given for some rows only: seen once, a few or many times, or a class if the clone is expanded.

V gene	J gene	clone size	D gene	CDR3 protein	CDR3 DNA
TRBV9	TRBJ1-2	once	TRBD1	CASTGTGTYTYGYTF	TGTGCCAGCACGGGGACAGGGACCTACACCTATGGCTACACCTTC
TRBV30	TRBJ1-1	.	.	CAWTLQPNTEAFF	TGTGCCTGGACTTTACAGCCTAACACTGAAGCTTTCTTT
TRBV5-1	TRBJ1-4	.	.	CASSLTGNEKLFF	TGCGCCAGCAGCTTGACAGGGAATGAAAAACTGTTTTTT
TRBV2	TRBJ1-5	.	.	CASSEFMGLVNQPQHF	TGTGCCAGCAGTGAATTTATGGGGCTGGTGAACCAGCCCCAGCATTTT
TRBV7-2	TRBJ2-7	.	TRBD2	CASSIQTSGSYEQYF	TGTGCCAGCAGCATCCAGACTAGCGGCTCCTACGAGCAGTACTTC
TRBV5-4	TRBJ2-7	.	TRBD1	CASSRTGTTRSSYEQYF	TGTGCCAGCAGCCGGACAGGGACAACCAGGAGTTCCTACGAGCAGTACTTC
TRBV30	TRBJ2-1	.	.	CAWTRGGNEQFF	TGTGCCTGGACAAGGGGCGGCAATGAGCAGTTCTTC
TRBV7-8	TRBJ2-1	.	.	CASSLPLRDEQFF	TGTGCCAGCAGCTTACCCCTCCGGGATGAGCAGTTCTTC
TRBV18	TRBJ1-1	.	.	CASSPNTGTEAFF	TGTGCCAGCTCACCAAATACGGGTACCGAAGCTTTCTTT
TRBV7-8	TRBJ1-1	.	.	CASSPTDLEAFF	TGTGCCAGCAGCCCGACAGACCTTGAAGCTTTCTTT
TRBV2	TRBJ1-5	few	TRBD1	CASSGDRLSNQPQHF	TGTGCCAGCAGTGGGGACAGGTTAAGCAATCAGCCCCAGCATTTT
TRBV23-1	TRBJ1-4	few	.	CASSRTGIVNEKLFF	TGCGCCAGCAGTCGAACAGGAATCGTTAATGAAAAACTGTTTTTT
TRBV2	TRBJ2-5	.	.	CASSDMPVQETQYF	TGTGCCAGCAGTGATATGCCAGTACAAGAGACCCAGTACTTC
TRBV4-3	TRBJ2-5	.	TRBD2	CASSQGLAGGEETQYF	TGCGCCAGCAGCCAAGGGCTAGCGGGAGGTGAAGAGACCCAGTACTTC
TRBV10-3	TRBJ1-5	.	.	CAISEGLNGNQPQHF	TGTGCCATCAGTGAGGGGCTGAACGGCAATCAGCCCCAGCATTTT
TRBV19	TRBJ1-2	once	TRBD1	CASGNLAGGYGYTF	TGTGCCAGTGGAAATTTGGCAGGGGGCTATGGCTACACCTTC
TRBV6-6	TRBJ2-7	.	.	CASSYSQANEQYF	TGTGCCAGCAGTTACTCCCAGGCTAACGAGCAGTACTTC
TRBV2	TRBJ1-2	.	.	CASTMGQALLYGYTF	TGTGCCAGCACAATGGGGCAGGCCCTCCTCTATGGCTACACCTTC
TRBV10-1	TRBJ2-1	once	TRBD2	CASSLGTSGGSYNEQFF	TGCGCCAGCAGTCTGGGGACTAGCGGGGGCTCCTACAATGAGCAGTTCTTC
TRBV5-5	TRBJ1-4	.	.	CASSLELGHNEKLFF	TGTGCCAGCAGCTTGGAATTGGGACACAATGAAAAACTGTTTTTT
TRBV5-1	TRBJ2-7	.	TRBD1	CASRPGQAVYEQYF	TGCGCCAGCAGGCCGGGACAGGCCGTCTACGAGCAGTACTTC
TRBV25-1	TRBJ1-2	.	.	CASSESDRTGGYTF	TGTGCCAGCAGTGAATCAGACAGGACGGGAGGCTACACCTTC
TRBV28	TRBJ2-7	once	.	CASSFNGVREQYF	TGTGCCAGCAGTTTTAACGGGGTGCGCGAGCAGTACTTC
TRBV28	TRBJ1-4	.	TRBD1	CATARAGTGRRTNEKLFF	TGTGCCACCGCTCGAGCCGGGACAGGAAGAAGAACTAATGAAAAACTGTTTTTT
TRBV25-1	TRBJ2-5	.	TRBD2	CASRRTSGNQETQYF	TGTGCCAGCAGACGGACTAGCGGCAACCAAGAGACCCAGTACTTC
TRBV5-1	TRBJ2-2	.	.	CASSLESDTGELFF	TGCGCCAGCAGCTTGGAATCCGACACCGGGGAGCTGTTTTTT
TRBV5-5	TRBJ1-1	few	.	CASSLGWQTEAFF	TGTGCCAGCAGCCTGGGCTGGCAAACTGAAGCTTTCTTT
TRBV30	TRBJ1-2	.	.	CAWSVAGRYYGYTF	TGTGCCTGGAGTGTGGCAGGGCGGTACTATGGCTACACCTTC
TRBV7-9	TRBJ1-5	.	.	CASSLGQGAPTPQHF	TGTGCCAGCAGCTTAGGACAAGGTGCACCCACGCCCCAGCATTTT
TRBV19	TRBJ1-5	.	.	CASSIGSRGNQPQHF	TGTGCCAGTAGTATAGGAAGTAGAGGCAATCAGCCCCAGCATTTT
TRBV7-6	TRBJ1-4	.	.	CASSLQEGEKLFF	TGTGCCAGCAGCCTCCAGGAGGGTGAAAAACTGTTTTTT
TRBV14	TRBJ2-1	.	TRBD2	CASRHSGGVSYNEQFF	TGTGCCAGCCGTCATAGCGGGGGGGTCTCCTACAATGAGCAGTTCTTC
TRBV5-4	TRBJ2-3	.	.	CASAVSGSGRDTQYF	TGTGCCAGCGCCGTTTCCGGAAGTGGGAGAGATACGCAGTATTTT
TRBV14	TRBJ2-3	.	TRBD2	CASSRGLADPRDTQYF	TGTGCCAGCAGCCGGGGTCTAGCGGACCCCCGTGATACGCAGTATTTT
TRBV10-3	TRBJ2-3	once	TRBD2	CAISERTSGVTDTQYF	TGTGCCATCAGTGAGAGGACTAGCGGGGTCACAGATACGCAGTATTTT
TRBV6-5	TRBJ1-1	.	TRBD1	CASRAPGQGNTEAFF	TGTGCCAGCAGAGCCCCGGGACAGGGGAACACTGAAGCTTTCTTT
TRBV29-1	TRBJ2-1	once	.	CSVGRGDEQFF	TGCAGCGTTGGCAGGGGTGATGAGCAGTTCTTC
TRBV6-5	TRBJ1-2	.	.	CASSVQGPGYGYTF	TGTGCCAGCAGTGTACAGGGCCCGGGGTATGGCTACACCTTC
TRBV7-6	TRBJ1-4	.	.	CASRQATNEKLFF	TGTGCCAGCAGACAAGCAACTAATGAAAAACTGTTTTTT
TRBV5-4	TRBJ1-1	few	TRBD1	CASSLDLGQGNTEAFF	TGTGCCAGCAGCTTGGATCTAGGACAGGGGAACACTGAAGCTTTCTTT
TRBV29-1	TRBJ1-1	.	TRBD1	CSVRDRATEAFF	TGCAGCGTCCGGGACAGGGCCACTGAAGCTTTCTTT
TRBV6-5	TRBJ2-7	.	TRBD1	CASSYSMGQGSYEQYF	TGTGCCAGCAGTTACTCGATGGGACAGGGGTCCTACGAGCAGTACTTC
TRBV7-6	TRBJ2-1	.	TRBD1	CASSSGQRLNNEQFF	TGTGCCAGCAGCTCGGGACAGCGTTTAAACAATGAGCAGTTCTTC
TRBV6-1	TRBJ1-2	.	TRBD1	CASSRQGSNTF	TGTGCCAGCAGTCGACAGGGCTCGAACACCTTC
TRBV11-2	TRBJ2-5	.	.	CASSINRDYQETQYF	TGTGCCAGCAGCATTAACCGGGACTACCAAGAGACCCAGTACTTC
TRBV4-2	TRBJ2-4	.	TRBD2	CASSLGTSGTKNIQYF	TGTGCCAGCAGCCTTGGGACTAGCGGGACCAAAAACATTCAGTACTTC
TRBV11-3	TRBJ2-2	.	.	CASSSPRAGNTGELFF	TGTGCCAGCAGCTCCCCCCGGGCGGGGAACACCGGGGAGCTGTTTTTT
TRBV21-1	TRBJ2-5	.	.	CASSTGQGFQETQYF	TGTGCCAGCAGCACGGGACAGGGCTTCCAAGAGACCCAGTACTTC
TRBV7-9	TRBJ2-7	.	TRBD1	CASSVGQGRHEQYF	TGTGCCAGCAGCGTGGGACAGGGGAGGCACGAGCAGTACTTC
TRBV29-1	TRBJ2-1	.	TRBD2	CSVRTSGRGYGQFF	TGCAGCGTTCGGACTAGCGGGAGAGGTTATGGGCAGTTCTTC
TRBV5-1	TRBJ2-5	.	.	CASSSWTEKETQYF	TGCGCCAGCAGCTCCTGGACAGAGAAAGAGACCCAGTACTTC
TRBV11-2	TRBJ2-1	.	.	CASSQDSGEQFF	TGTGCCAGCAGCCAAGACAGTGGTGAGCAGTTCTTC
TRBV27	TRBJ1-2	.	.	CASRSTGRYGYTF	TGTGCCAGCAGGAGTACAGGGCGATATGGCTACACCTTC